This is a list of T cell receptor beta chains from one sample in a study of graft-versus-host responses after intestinal transplantation. No cognate antigen is known for these TCRs. Generated by immunoSEQ multiplex PCR, the TCRdb table keeps only in-frame clones and is missing some. The data show approximately 85,000 clones, roughly 91% seen once. The sequences come from unstimulated CD8+ T cells sorted from spleen or lymph node cells, collected before transplant. The receptors shown here come from a human donor who was the organ donor for an intestinal transplant. The CDR3 runs from the conserved cysteine through the conserved F or W. Fields, in order: D gene, J gene, V gene, clone size, CDR3 DNA, CDR3 protein. A D gene is named only where the DNA matches it firmly. The size of a clone is reported for some rows only, either as once, few or many, or as a class for expanded clones.

d_call: NA; j_call: TRBJ2-2; v_call: TRBV28; clone_size: once; cdr3_nt: TGTGCCAGCAGTTTCGGTTGGGCAACCGGGGAGCTGTTTTTT; cdr3_aa: CASSFGWATGELFF
d_call: TRBD1; j_call: TRBJ1-4; v_call: TRBV5-5; clone_size: NA; cdr3_nt: TGTGCCAGCAGCTTTACAGGGGGTTCTAATGAAAAACTGTTTTTT; cdr3_aa: CASSFTGGSNEKLFF
d_call: NA; j_call: TRBJ1-1; v_call: TRBV19; clone_size: NA; cdr3_nt: TGTGCCAGTGATCGGGGTCAGAACACTGAAGCTTTCTTT; cdr3_aa: CASDRGQNTEAFF
d_call: NA; j_call: TRBJ2-7; v_call: TRBV18; clone_size: NA; cdr3_nt: TGTGCCAGCTCACCCGGGTTCTCCTACGAGCAGTACTTC; cdr3_aa: CASSPGFSYEQYF
d_call: NA; j_call: TRBJ1-1; v_call: TRBV5-8; clone_size: NA; cdr3_nt: TGTGCCAGCAGCTTGGAGGGGATTCAGTGGGGCACTGAAGCTTTCTTT; cdr3_aa: CASSLEGIQWGTEAFF
d_call: NA; j_call: TRBJ1-6; v_call: TRBV13; clone_size: NA; cdr3_nt: TGTGCCAGCAGCTCACTGGACCGGGGTTCTTCACCCCTCCACTTT; cdr3_aa: CASSSLDRGSSPLHF
d_call: NA; j_call: TRBJ2-2; v_call: TRBV13; clone_size: NA; cdr3_nt: TGTGCCAGCAGCTTTTCTGCCGGGGAGCTGTTTTTT; cdr3_aa: CASSFSAGELFF
d_call: NA; j_call: TRBJ1-4; v_call: TRBV9; clone_size: NA; cdr3_nt: TGTGCCAGCAGCGGGGGGGGCGCTAATGAAAAACTGTTTTTT; cdr3_aa: CASSGGGANEKLFF
d_call: NA; j_call: TRBJ1-2; v_call: TRBV19; clone_size: NA; cdr3_nt: TGTGCCACCGAATTCAGGGGTTATGGCTACACCTTC; cdr3_aa: CATEFRGYGYTF
d_call: TRBD2; j_call: TRBJ2-5; v_call: TRBV11-2; clone_size: NA; cdr3_nt: TGTGCCAGCAGCTTGCTAGCGGGGGCCCAAGAGACCCAGTACTTC; cdr3_aa: CASSLLAGAQETQYF
d_call: TRBD2; j_call: TRBJ2-1; v_call: TRBV6-5; clone_size: NA; cdr3_nt: TGTGCCAGCAGTTACGGGGGACTAGCGGATGAGCAGTTCTTC; cdr3_aa: CASSYGGLADEQFF
d_call: NA; j_call: TRBJ2-2; v_call: TRBV10-3; clone_size: NA; cdr3_nt: TGTGCCATCGGGCCTGCCGGGGAGCTGTTTTTT; cdr3_aa: CAIGPAGELFF
d_call: TRBD1; j_call: TRBJ2-7; v_call: TRBV28; clone_size: NA; cdr3_nt: TGTGCCAGCAGACCCAGGGGGACATACGAGCAGTACTTC; cdr3_aa: CASRPRGTYEQYF
d_call: TRBD1; j_call: TRBJ1-2; v_call: TRBV10-3; clone_size: NA; cdr3_nt: TGTGCCATCGGGAACAGGGGCCTCTATGGCTACACCTTC; cdr3_aa: CAIGNRGLYGYTF
d_call: NA; j_call: TRBJ1-4; v_call: TRBV18; clone_size: NA; cdr3_nt: TGTGCCAGCTCACCCCAGAGGGAAAAACTGTTTTTT; cdr3_aa: CASSPQREKLFF
d_call: NA; j_call: TRBJ1-1; v_call: TRBV27; clone_size: NA; cdr3_nt: TGTGCCAGCAGTTTAGGAGCCCCGGGCACTGAAGCTTTCTTT; cdr3_aa: CASSLGAPGTEAFF
d_call: TRBD2; j_call: TRBJ2-5; v_call: TRBV28; clone_size: NA; cdr3_nt: TGTGCCAGCAGTTTATGGTTTAGCGGGAGGAGAGAGACCCAGTACTTC; cdr3_aa: CASSLWFSGRRETQYF
d_call: NA; j_call: TRBJ2-3; v_call: TRBV27; clone_size: NA; cdr3_nt: TGTGCCAGCATTCGTTCGGCCCGAGGAGCCACAGATACGCAGTATTTT; cdr3_aa: CASIRSARGATDTQYF
d_call: NA; j_call: TRBJ2-3; v_call: TRBV19; clone_size: NA; cdr3_nt: TGTGCCAGTAGTCCCAACCTAGTGAATACGCAGTATTTT; cdr3_aa: CASSPNLVNTQYF
d_call: TRBD2; j_call: TRBJ2-3; v_call: TRBV4-2; clone_size: once; cdr3_nt: TGTGCCAGCAGCGGGGCGGGGGTGGTAGATACGCAGTATTTT; cdr3_aa: CASSGAGVVDTQYF
d_call: NA; j_call: TRBJ2-1; v_call: TRBV7-9; clone_size: NA; cdr3_nt: TGTGCCAGCAGCCCCCGTTGGGGGGTCAATGAGCAGTTCTTC; cdr3_aa: CASSPRWGVNEQFF
d_call: TRBD1; j_call: TRBJ2-7; v_call: TRBV19; clone_size: NA; cdr3_nt: TGTGCCAGTAGTGAGTTTACCGGGACAGGGCCCTACGAGCAGTACTTC; cdr3_aa: CASSEFTGTGPYEQYF
d_call: TRBD1; j_call: TRBJ1-1; v_call: TRBV27; clone_size: NA; cdr3_nt: TGTGCCAGCAGTTTAGGCGGGACAGCGACTGAAGCTTTCTTT; cdr3_aa: CASSLGGTATEAFF
d_call: NA; j_call: TRBJ2-2; v_call: TRBV27; clone_size: NA; cdr3_nt: TGTGCCAGCAGTCGGTCCGGGGAGCTGTTTTTT; cdr3_aa: CASSRSGELFF
d_call: NA; j_call: TRBJ2-7; v_call: TRBV7-9; clone_size: NA; cdr3_nt: TGTGCCAGCAGCTTGCACAGCTCCTACGAGCAGTACTTC; cdr3_aa: CASSLHSSYEQYF
d_call: TRBD2; j_call: TRBJ2-3; v_call: TRBV7-8; clone_size: NA; cdr3_nt: TGTGCCAGCAGCTTAGCGGTCGACGGGACTAGCGGGTTAAGGGGAAGCACAGATACGCAGTATTTT; cdr3_aa: CASSLAVDGTSGLRGSTDTQYF
d_call: NA; j_call: TRBJ2-3; v_call: TRBV14; clone_size: NA; cdr3_nt: TGTGCCAGCAGCCATCCCGGGGGACGGGACACAGATACGCAGTATTTT; cdr3_aa: CASSHPGGRDTDTQYF
d_call: NA; j_call: TRBJ2-2; v_call: TRBV27; clone_size: NA; cdr3_nt: TGTGCCAGCAGTTTAGGCAGTTACACCGGGGAGCTGTTTTTT; cdr3_aa: CASSLGSYTGELFF
d_call: NA; j_call: TRBJ2-7; v_call: TRBV5-5; clone_size: NA; cdr3_nt: TGTGCCAGCAGCTCATTGCCCAGGGGGGCTCACCCTTACGAGCAGTACTTC; cdr3_aa: CASSSLPRGAHPYEQYF
d_call: NA; j_call: TRBJ1-5; v_call: TRBV19; clone_size: NA; cdr3_nt: TGTGCCAGTAGTACCCCGACAAGCTATAGCAATCAGCCCCAGCATTTT; cdr3_aa: CASSTPTSYSNQPQHF
d_call: TRBD1; j_call: TRBJ1-5; v_call: TRBV28; clone_size: NA; cdr3_nt: TGTGCCAGCAGTTACCCGGGACAGGGTGTTCAGCCCCAGCATTTT; cdr3_aa: CASSYPGQGVQPQHF
d_call: NA; j_call: TRBJ1-6; v_call: TRBV15; clone_size: NA; cdr3_nt: TGTGCCACCAGCAGTATCCTGTCTTCACCCCTCCACTTT; cdr3_aa: CATSSILSSPLHF
d_call: NA; j_call: TRBJ2-3; v_call: TRBV5-1; clone_size: NA; cdr3_nt: TGCGCCAGCGCACTGATTAGAGATACGCAGTATTTT; cdr3_aa: CASALIRDTQYF
d_call: NA; j_call: TRBJ2-2; v_call: TRBV9; clone_size: NA; cdr3_nt: TGTGCCAGCAGCGCCTACTCCGGGGAGCTGTTTTTT; cdr3_aa: CASSAYSGELFF
d_call: TRBD1; j_call: TRBJ1-1; v_call: TRBV6-6; clone_size: NA; cdr3_nt: TGTGCCAGCAGTCCTGGGACAGGGATGAACACTGAAGCTTTCTTT; cdr3_aa: CASSPGTGMNTEAFF